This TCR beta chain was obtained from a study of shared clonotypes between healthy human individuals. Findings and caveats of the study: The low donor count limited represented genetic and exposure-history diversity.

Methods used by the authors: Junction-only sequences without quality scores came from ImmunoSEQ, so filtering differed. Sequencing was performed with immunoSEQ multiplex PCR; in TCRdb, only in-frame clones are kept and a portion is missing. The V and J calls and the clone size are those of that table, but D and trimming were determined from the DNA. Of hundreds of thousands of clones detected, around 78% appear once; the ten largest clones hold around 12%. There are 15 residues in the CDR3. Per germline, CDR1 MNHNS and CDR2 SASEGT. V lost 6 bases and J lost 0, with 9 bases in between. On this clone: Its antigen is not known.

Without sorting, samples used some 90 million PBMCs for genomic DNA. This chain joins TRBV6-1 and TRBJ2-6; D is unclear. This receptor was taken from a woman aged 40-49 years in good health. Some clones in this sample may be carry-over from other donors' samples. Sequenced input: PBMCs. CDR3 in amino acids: CASSWVSSGANVLTF. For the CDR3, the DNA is TGTGCCAGCAGCTGGGTCAGCTCTGGGGCCAACGTCCTGACTTTC.